Following are 27 T cell receptor beta chains from one sample sequenced in a study of shared clonotypes between healthy human individuals. The assay was immunoSEQ multiplex PCR, and TCRdb's table has in-frame clones only and misses some. The table has 500,000 to 550,000 clones, approximately 95% seen once; the top ten hold about 0.068%. Sequences were obtained from naive CD4+ T cells sorted from blood. The subset denotes: CD45RA+ positively selected. All receptors come from a woman in her 30s in good health.

This chain joins TRBV6-1 and TRBJ2-7, with 11 bases that match TRBD1. The CDR3 spans 17 residues. Germline CDR1 MNHNS, CDR2 SASEGT. Losses at the gene ends were 2 bases for V and 7 bases for J; bases not matched to a gene: 13. The CDR3 protein is CASSERAGTGGNGEQYF. The DNA of the CDR3 is TGTGCCAGCAGTGAAAGGGCCGGGACAGGGGGGAACGGGGAGCAGTACTTC.

The rearrangement uses TRBV6-1 and TRBJ2-7, with D unresolved. V was shortened by 6 bases and J by 3 bases, with 9 bases between the two germline ends. CDR1 is MNHNS, CDR2 SASEGT, per germline. The CDR3 has 12 amino acids. The CDR3: CASSPPRYEQYF. The CDR3 DNA sequence: TGTGCCAGCAGCCCCCCTCGCTACGAGCAGTACTTC.

CDR3 sequence (DNA): TGCAGCGTTGGGACAGCCACTACTGATCTGATTGAAGGCTACACCTTC. Translation gives CSVGTATTDLIEGYTF. The V call is TRBV29-1, the J call TRBJ1-2; D perhaps matches TRBD1 (6 bases). Germline assignment: CDR1 SQVTM and CDR2 ANQGSEA. V lost 4 bases and J lost 8, with 26 bases in between. There are 16 residues in the CDR3.

This chain joins TRBV7-2 and TRBJ2-7; D uncertain. The germline gives CDR1 SGHTA, CDR2 FQGNSA. Trimming cost V 2 bases and J 4 bases, with 15 bases left between them. This CDR3 spans 15 amino acids. The CDR3 protein is CASSLSSDGPYEQYF. The CDR3 DNA sequence: TGTGCCAGCAGCTTATCATCCGACGGACCTTACGAGCAGTACTTC.

J is TRBJ2-3 and V is TRBV2; D is possibly TRBD2 (6 bases). Germline V CDR1 and CDR2: SNHLY, FYNNEI. The germline V and J ends were trimmed by 9 bases and 0 bases, with 13 bases remaining between them. The CDR3 covers 14 residues. In DNA, the CDR3 is TGTGCCAGGATCCTAGCGCCTAGCACAGATACGCAGTATTTT. Translated: CARILAPSTDTQYF. The entire variable domain, with the rest obtained from reference TRBV2 and TRBJ2-3, is as follows: EPEVTQTPSHQVTQMGQEVILRCVPISNHLYFYWYRQILGQKVEFLVSFYNNEISEKSEIFDDQFSVERPDGSNFTLKIRSTKLEDSAMYFCARILAPSTDTQYFGPGTRLTVL.

The CDR3 nucleotides read TGTGCCAGCAGTCTTCGGCAGCCTTACAATGAGCAGTTCTTC. It codes for CASSLRQPYNEQFF. The chain has TRBV11-3 and TRBJ2-1; no reliable D call. This CDR3 region has 14 residues. V lost 6 bases and J lost 4, with 13 bases in between. Germline V gene sequence: CDR1 SGHNT, CDR2 YENEEA.

The chain is built from TRBV2 and TRBJ2-1; D possibly corresponds to TRBD2 (5 bases). Deletions cut 3 bases from V and 10 bases from J, with 10 bases between. CDR3 length: 12 residues. Looked up from germline, CDR1 is SNHLY and CDR2 is FYNNEI. CDR3 DNA: TGTGCCAGCAGTGAGAGGGATAGGGAGCAGTTCTTC. This codes for CASSERDREQFF.

The chain employs TRBV4-1 and TRBJ2-3; 10 bases align to TRBD2. The CDR3 contains 19 residues. After removal of 2 bases from V and 8 bases from J, the junction contained 19 bases not matched to a gene. Germline-derived CDR1 and CDR2 are MGHRA and YSYEKL. CDR3 sequence: CASSQLWGGTSVQRATQYF. In DNA, the CDR3 is TGCGCCAGCAGCCAACTCTGGGGGGGGACTAGCGTCCAGAGGGCTACGCAGTATTTT.

The V gene is TRBV18, the J gene TRBJ2-2; no clear D gene. The germline gives CDR1 KGHSH, CDR2 LQKENI. The CDR3 is 15 residues long. The V and J ends lost 6 bases and 6 bases respectively, with 17 bases between them. CDR3 region: CASSPLEASAGELFF. CDR3 in DNA: TGTGCCAGCTCGCCGCTCGAGGCGTCGGCCGGGGAGCTGTTTTTT.

This chain uses TRBV5-6 with TRBJ2-3; D is perhaps TRBD2 (5 bases). From germline, CDR1 is SGHDT and CDR2 YYEEEE. There are 17 residues in the CDR3. V was cut by 0 bases and J by 3 bases, with 17 bases left in between. The CDR3 sequence: CASSLVGSVMFTDTQYF. The CDR3 DNA sequence: TGTGCCAGCAGCTTGGTGGGTAGCGTGATGTTTACAGATACGCAGTATTTT.

V gene TRBV18 combines with J gene TRBJ2-7; D is ambiguous. There are 12 residues in the CDR3. With 3 bases removed from V and 6 bases from J, the gap between germline ends came to 9 bases. CDR1 is KGHSH and CDR2 is LQKENI in the germline V gene. For the CDR3, the DNA is TGTGCCAGCTCACCTACGCCACCCGAGCAGTACTTC. Translation: CASSPTPPEQYF.

V and J are TRBV5-6 and TRBJ1-2, with D possibly TRBD1 on 5 matching bases. From germline, CDR1 is SGHDT and CDR2 YYEEEE. V was trimmed by 0 bases and J by 6 bases, leaving 12 bases between them. This CDR3 has 14 residues. The DNA of the CDR3 is TGTGCCAGCAGCTTGGAGGGGCCATGGGATGGCTACACCTTC. Protein: CASSLEGPWDGYTF.

The gene calls are TRBV2 and TRBJ2-3, with 11 bases lining up with TRBD2. CDR1 and CDR2 from the germline V gene are SNHLY and FYNNEI. The V segment lost 6 bases and the J segment 0 bases; nucleotides outside the gene matches: 5. The CDR3 length is 16 residues. The CDR3 nucleotides read TGTGCCAGCAGGGAGAGACTAGCGGGGAGCACAGATACGCAGTATTTT. It is translated as CASRERLAGSTDTQYF.

The chain recombines TRBV19 with TRBJ2-5, with 7 nucleotides matching TRBD1. The CDR3 extends over 13 amino acids. The germline V gene encodes CDR1 LNHDA and CDR2 SQIVND (reference sequence). J gave up 10 bases and V 6 bases, and 11 bases lay outside the gene matches. This CDR3 reads CASRHTGTDYQYF. CDR3 nucleotide sequence: TGTGCCAGTAGGCACACCGGGACAGATTACCAGTACTTC.

The chain joins TRBV5-1 to TRBJ2-7; D remains ambiguous. The V gene's germline CDR1 is SGHRS and CDR2 YFSETQ. The CDR3 spans 14 residues. Trimming stripped 0 bases from V and 1 base from J, with 8 bases between. In DNA, the CDR3 is TGCGCCAGCAGCTTGGAGGCCCAATCCTACGAGCAGTACTTC. Translated: CASSLEAQSYEQYF.

The chain carries TRBV4-1 and TRBJ2-1, with TRBD1 identical over 9 bases. Germline CDR1 MGHRA, CDR2 YSYEKL. CDR3 length: 15 amino acids. V lost 2 bases to trimming and J lost 8 bases; unmatched junction nucleotides: 7. CDR3 DNA sequence: TGCGCCAGCAGCCAATCGGGACAGGGATTACATGAGCAGTTCTTC. Amino acid sequence: CASSQSGQGLHEQFF.

The chain is built from TRBV5-4 and TRBJ2-7, with 8 bases aligning to TRBD2. CDR3 length: 14 amino acids. V dropped 4 bases and J dropped 3; count of bases not matched to a gene: 6. Germline-derived CDR1 and CDR2 are SGHNT and YYREEE (reference sequence). CDR3 nucleotides: TGTGCCAGCAGCATAGCGGGACATCTCTACGAGCAGTACTTC. Its translation: CASSIAGHLYEQYF.

The chain employs TRBV27 and TRBJ1-1; D is unclear. Germline CDR1 reads MNHEY; CDR2 reads SMNVEV (reference sequence). The CDR3 consists of 15 residues. V lost 2 bases and J 4 bases, leaving 14 bases between the germline ends. The CDR3, as DNA: TGTGCCAGCAGTTTAGTCCCGGGGTTGGGCACTGAAGCTTTCTTT. Its protein product is CASSLVPGLGTEAFF.

The J gene is TRBJ1-4, the V gene TRBV27, with a possible D match to TRBD1 (5 bases). The germline CDR1 and CDR2 sequences are MNHEY and SMNVEV (reference sequence). The V end was cut by 6 bases, the J end by 6 bases, with 17 bases between. The CDR3 is 15 residues long. The CDR3: CASSHEGLAYEKLFF. Written as DNA, the CDR3 is TGTGCCAGCAGCCATGAGGGGCTAGCGTATGAAAAACTGTTTTTT.

The chain uses TRBV14 and TRBJ2-3, with 8 bases lining up with TRBD2. The trim removed 3 bases at V and 0 bases at J, leaving 11 bases unmatched. Germline V gene sequence: CDR1 SGHDN, CDR2 FVKESK. This CDR3 spans 18 amino acids. As DNA, the CDR3 is TGTGCCAGCAGCCATACGGGGGGGAGGCGTACTAGCACAGATACGCAGTATTTT. Translated: CASSHTGGRRTSTDTQYF.

This clone was picked up one time. This rearrangement joins TRBV6-5 to TRBJ1-5, with no clear D. The CDR3 covers 13 residues. Between the trimmed V and J ends, which lost 7 bases and 5 bases, there was a span of 12 bases. Germline V gene lookup returns CDR1 MNHEY and CDR2 SVGAGI. CDR3 region: CASKVNGDQPQHF. The CDR3 nucleotides are TGTGCCAGCAAGGTTAACGGCGATCAGCCCCAGCATTTT.

The V gene is TRBV28, the J gene TRBJ2-1; 8 positions match TRBD2. J lost 0 bases, V lost 5 bases, and 6 bases had no gene match. CDR1 is MDHEN, CDR2 SYDVKM, per germline. This CDR3 is built from 16 residues. Here the CDR3 reads CASSTLAGSSYNEQFF. In nucleotides, the CDR3 is TGTGCCAGCAGTACTCTAGCGGGTAGCTCCTACAATGAGCAGTTCTTC.

This chain joins TRBV28 and TRBJ2-6, with TRBD1 matching 9 bases. Trimming cost V 6 bases and J 3 bases; bases outside gene matches: 9. Germline V CDR1 and CDR2: MDHEN, SYDVKM. This CDR3 is 17 amino acids long. The CDR3 protein is CASRQGAVLFGANVLTF. CDR3 bases: TGTGCCAGCAGACAGGGGGCAGTCCTGTTTGGGGCCAACGTCCTGACTTTC.

J is TRBJ2-2 and V is TRBV14; D gene ambiguous. In germline, CDR1 is SGHDN, CDR2 FVKESK. With 4 bases removed from V and 1 base from J, the gap between germline ends came to 7 bases. The CDR3 has 14 amino acids. The CDR3 DNA is TGTGCCAGCAGCCGGGATGTGAACACCGGGGAGCTGTTTTTT. This codes for CASSRDVNTGELFF.

The gene calls are TRBV7-9 and TRBJ2-1, with 11 bases identical to TRBD2. Germline V gene data show CDR1 as SEHNR and CDR2 as FQNEAQ (reference sequence). The CDR3 runs to 17 residues. Trimming took 4 bases from V and 4 from J; bases not matched to a gene: 9. The CDR3 region has the DNA TGTGCCAGCAGCTCAAGACTGGGACTAGCGGAGTACAATGAGCAGTTCTTC. Its protein product is CASSSRLGLAEYNEQFF.

This chain connects TRBV20-1 to TRBJ1-1; D ambiguous. This CDR3 comprises 11 residues. Germline values: CDR1 DFQATT, CDR2 SNEGSKA (reference sequence). The V and J ends lost 3 bases and 6 bases respectively, with 8 bases between them. The CDR3 DNA sequence: TGCAGTGCTAGCGAGGGCTCTGAAGCTTTCTTT. It is translated as CSASEGSEAFF.

The chain joins TRBV28 to TRBJ2-1; D may be TRBD1 or TRBD2 (5 bases each). Germline assignment: CDR1 MDHEN and CDR2 SYDVKM. The CDR3 totals 16 residues. Trimming shortened V by 6 bases and J by 3 bases, and 18 bases separated the two germline ends. CDR3 in DNA: TGTGCCAGCAGACTGGGGGAAACGGGTCTCTACAATGAGCAGTTCTTC. The encoded protein is CASRLGETGLYNEQFF. The full variable domain, with the rest looked up from reference TRBV28 and TRBJ2-1, is DVKVTQSSRYLVKRTGEKVFLECVQDMDHENMFWYRQDPGLGLRLIYFSYDVKMKEKGDIPEGYSVSREKKERFSLILESASTNQTSMYLCASRLGETGLYNEQFFGPGTRLTVL.